The subject of this entry is one TCR beta chain. These data belong to a study of T cells in Graves' hyperthyroidism and ophthalmopathy. For the study at large: Before any treatment, at initial diagnosis, peripheral blood was collected.

Researchers amplified the TCR beta CDR3 regions from RNA transcripts. Using the HTBI primer set, a first-round RT-PCR was run on the TCR CDR3. TCRdb fed the multiplex PCR reads into MiXCR, producing one record per CDR3 protein. The sample consists of approximately 490,000 distinct CDR3 sequences, about 20% of them appearing once. The sequencing sample was made of blood. The receptor comes from a woman aged 70 to 79 with Graves' ophthalmopathy.

The CDR3 DNA is TGTGCCAGCAGTTACTCAAGACCCTTTGCAACTAATGAAAAACTGTTTTTT. Its protein is CASSYSRPFATNEKLFF. This chain joins TRBV6-5 and TRBJ1-4, with unresolved D. The V end lost 0 bases, the J end lost 0 bases, and 11 bases lay between the germline ends. Germline CDR1 reads MNHEY; CDR2 reads SVGAGI. This CDR3 has 17 amino acids.